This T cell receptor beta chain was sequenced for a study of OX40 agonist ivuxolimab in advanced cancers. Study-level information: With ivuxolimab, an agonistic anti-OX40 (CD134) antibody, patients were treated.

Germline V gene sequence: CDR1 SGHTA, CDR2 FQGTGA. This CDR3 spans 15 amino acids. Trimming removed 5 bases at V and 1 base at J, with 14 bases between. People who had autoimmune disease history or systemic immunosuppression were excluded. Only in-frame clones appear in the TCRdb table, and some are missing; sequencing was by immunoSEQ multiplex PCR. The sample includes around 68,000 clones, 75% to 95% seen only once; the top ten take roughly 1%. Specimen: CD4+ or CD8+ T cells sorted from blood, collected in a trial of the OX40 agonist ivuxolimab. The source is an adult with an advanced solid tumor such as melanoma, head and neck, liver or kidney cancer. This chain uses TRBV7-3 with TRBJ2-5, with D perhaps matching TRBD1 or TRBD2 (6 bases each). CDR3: CASSPNGGSQETQYF. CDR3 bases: TGTGCCAGCAGCCCTAACGGGGGCAGCCAAGAGACCCAGTACTTC. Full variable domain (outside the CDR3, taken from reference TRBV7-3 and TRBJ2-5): GAGVSQTPSNKVTEKGKYVELRCDPISGHTALYWYRQSLGQGPEFLIYFQGTGAADDSGLPNDRFFAVRPEGSVSTLKIQRTERGDSAVYLCASSPNGGSQETQYFGPGTRLLVL.